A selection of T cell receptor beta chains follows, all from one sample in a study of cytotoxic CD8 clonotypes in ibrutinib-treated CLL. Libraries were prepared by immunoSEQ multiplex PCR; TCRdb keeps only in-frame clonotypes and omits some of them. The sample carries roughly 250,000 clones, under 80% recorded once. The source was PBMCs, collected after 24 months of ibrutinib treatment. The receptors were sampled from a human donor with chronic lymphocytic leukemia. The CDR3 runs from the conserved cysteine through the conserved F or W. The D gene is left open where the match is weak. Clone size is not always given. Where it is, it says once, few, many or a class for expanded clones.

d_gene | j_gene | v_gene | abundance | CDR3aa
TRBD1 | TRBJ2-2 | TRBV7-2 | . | CASSTWGQGNTGELFF
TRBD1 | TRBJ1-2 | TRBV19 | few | CASTFPDRGSGYTF
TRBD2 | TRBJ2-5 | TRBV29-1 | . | CSAIAGEETQYF
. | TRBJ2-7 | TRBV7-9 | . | CASSSPGVLYEQYF
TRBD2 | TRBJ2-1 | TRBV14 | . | CASSHLTSGGYNEQFF
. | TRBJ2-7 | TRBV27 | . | CASSDSRTYEQYF
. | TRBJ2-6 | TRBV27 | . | CASSLSTVMGRRGANVLTF
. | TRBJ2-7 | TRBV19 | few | CASSMGGVGYEQYF
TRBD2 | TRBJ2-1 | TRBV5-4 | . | CASSLGGSSYNEQFF
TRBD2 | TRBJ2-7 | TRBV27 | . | CASSSRTSGAVNTQYF